This is a list of T cell receptor beta chains from one sample in a study of a mutant IDH1 vaccine in newly diagnosed glioma. Only in-frame clones appear in the TCRdb table, and some are missing; sequencing was by immunoSEQ multiplex PCR. The table has 99,000 or so clones, approximately 90% seen once; the top ten hold less than 0.65%. The starting material was PBMCs, obtained from a glioma patient treated with radiotherapy, temozolomide or both. The receptor set was obtained from a woman aged 45 to 65 with glioma. Each CDR3 is given with its conserved first and last residue. The order of the fields is clone size, D gene, V gene, J gene, CDR3 protein, CDR3 DNA. The D gene is left open where the match is weak. Clone sizes are given selectively: once, few, many, or a class where the clone is expanded.

NA	TRBD2	TRBV5-1	TRBJ2-1	CASSGGPSGINEQFF	TGCGCCAGCAGCGGCGGGCCTAGCGGGATCAATGAGCAGTTCTTC
NA	TRBD2	TRBV15	TRBJ2-5	CATSSGQLAGGGETQYF	TGTGCCACCAGCAGTGGACAGCTAGCGGGAGGGGGAGAGACCCAGTACTTC
NA	TRBD2	TRBV2	TRBJ2-7	CASSSGSSYEQYF	TGTGCCAGCTCTAGCGGAAGCTCCTACGAGCAGTACTTC
NA	NA	TRBV9	TRBJ1-1	CASSRPGEEAFF	TGTGCCAGCAGCCGTCCGGGGGAGGAGGCTTTCTTT
NA	NA	TRBV19	TRBJ1-5	CATNPGGASQPQHF	TGTGCCACGAACCCGGGGGGGGCAAGTCAGCCCCAGCATTTT
NA	NA	TRBV27	TRBJ2-2	CASTGALNTGELFF	TGTGCCAGCACGGGGGCCCTGAACACCGGGGAGCTGTTTTTT
NA	TRBD1	TRBV5-4	TRBJ2-3	CASSPDRGGGTDTQYF	TGTGCCAGCAGCCCCGACAGGGGTGGGGGCACAGATACGCAGTATTTT
few	NA	TRBV2	TRBJ2-5	CASSEVETQYF	TGTGCCAGCAGTGAAGTAGAGACCCAGTACTTC
NA	NA	TRBV6-5	TRBJ2-1	CASSLTGSSYNEQFF	TGTGCCAGCAGCTTAACAGGGAGCTCCTACAATGAGCAGTTCTTC
NA	TRBD2	TRBV29-1	TRBJ2-3	CSVWTSGKADTQYF	TGCAGCGTCTGGACTAGCGGGAAGGCAGATACGCAGTATTTT
NA	TRBD2	TRBV29-1	TRBJ2-1	CSVGTSGMNEQFF	TGCAGCGTTGGGACTAGCGGGATGAATGAGCAGTTCTTC
NA	NA	TRBV6-5	TRBJ1-2	CASSYSFQGGYGYTF	TGTGCCAGCAGTTACTCGTTCCAAGGGGGCTATGGCTACACCTTC
NA	TRBD2	TRBV2	TRBJ2-1	CASSLSGRAYNEQFF	TGTGCCAGCAGCCTTAGCGGGAGGGCTTACAATGAGCAGTTCTTC
NA	NA	TRBV28	TRBJ2-2	CASNQRLRGNTGELFF	TGTGCCAGCAACCAACGGTTGCGGGGGAACACCGGGGAGCTGTTTTTT
NA	NA	TRBV11-2	TRBJ1-5	CASSLTPNQPQHF	TGTGCCAGCAGCTTAACGCCGAATCAGCCCCAGCATTTT
NA	NA	TRBV27	TRBJ2-7	CASSRDSPYEQYF	TGTGCCAGCAGTCGGGACTCGCCATACGAGCAGTACTTC
NA	NA	TRBV6-1	TRBJ1-1	CASSEQQGSTEAFF	TGTGCCAGCAGTGAACAACAGGGAAGCACTGAAGCTTTCTTT
NA	NA	TRBV6-1	TRBJ1-1	CASIGTANTEAFF	TGTGCCAGCATTGGGACGGCGAACACTGAAGCTTTCTTT
NA	TRBD1	TRBV9	TRBJ1-2	CASSSPGQGVFEGYTF	TGTGCCAGCAGCTCACCGGGACAGGGCGTCTTTGAAGGCTACACCTTC
NA	TRBD2	TRBV28	TRBJ2-7	CASSFGLAGGLYYEQYF	TGTGCCAGCAGTTTCGGACTAGCGGGAGGACTATACTACGAGCAGTACTTC
NA	NA	TRBV2	TRBJ2-3	CASRGGTSADTQYF	TGTGCCAGCAGGGGCGGGACCTCGGCAGATACGCAGTATTTT
NA	TRBD1	TRBV28	TRBJ2-1	CASSLQGDNEQFF	TGTGCCAGCAGTTTGCAGGGGGACAATGAGCAGTTCTTC
NA	NA	TRBV6-5	TRBJ1-1	CASSYYPNTEAFF	TGTGCCAGCAGTTACTATCCGAACACTGAAGCTTTCTTT
NA	TRBD2	TRBV4-1	TRBJ2-7	CASSQRLAGDYEQYF	TGCGCCAGCAGCCAGAGGCTAGCGGGGGACTACGAGCAGTACTTC
few	NA	TRBV4-1	TRBJ1-2	CASSQDNYGYTF	TGCGCCAGCAGCCAAGACAACTATGGCTACACCTTC
NA	NA	TRBV2	TRBJ1-5	CASSEDPPAAYNQPQHF	TGTGCCAGCAGTGAAGACCCTCCGGCAGCATACAATCAGCCCCAGCATTTT
NA	NA	TRBV6-5	TRBJ1-2	CASSYLAGPGYTF	TGTGCCAGCAGTTACCTTGCAGGGCCAGGCTACACCTTC
NA	NA	TRBV2	TRBJ2-3	CASSEDGTTSDTQYF	TGTGCCAGCAGTGAAGACGGGACAACCTCAGATACGCAGTATTTT
NA	TRBD1	TRBV10-3	TRBJ2-3	CAITPGQGSDTQYF	TGTGCCATCACCCCGGGACAGGGTTCAGATACGCAGTATTTT
NA	NA	TRBV2	TRBJ2-5	CASGWGETQYF	TGTGCCAGCGGATGGGGGGAGACCCAGTACTTC
NA	TRBD2	TRBV2	TRBJ2-1	CASRGGPDNEQFF	TGTGCCAGCCGGGGAGGGCCCGACAATGAGCAGTTCTTC
NA	TRBD1	TRBV6-6	TRBJ1-6	CASSYGQANNSPLHF	TGTGCCAGCAGTTATGGACAGGCAAATAATTCACCCCTCCACTTT
once	NA	TRBV19	TRBJ2-2	CASSMIGGISGELFF	TGTGCCAGTAGTATGATAGGGGGGATCAGCGGGGAGCTGTTTTTT
NA	NA	TRBV19	TRBJ2-4	CASSIGGARGKNIQYF	TGTGCCAGTAGTATAGGGGGGGCGCGAGGCAAAAACATTCAGTACTTC
NA	NA	TRBV30	TRBJ1-3	CAWSVQVYSGNTIYF	TGTGCCTGGAGTGTACAGGTGTACTCTGGAAACACCATATATTTT
NA	NA	TRBV6-6	TRBJ2-7	CASSATSGYEQYF	TGTGCCAGCAGCGCCACGTCCGGATACGAGCAGTACTTC
NA	NA	TRBV5-6	TRBJ2-3	CASSFRLGSGTDTQYF	TGTGCCAGCAGCTTTCGTCTCGGGAGTGGCACAGATACGCAGTATTTT
NA	NA	TRBV28	TRBJ2-7	CASSAGLTYEQYF	TGTGCCAGCAGTGCAGGACTAACCTACGAGCAGTACTTC
NA	TRBD2	TRBV5-1	TRBJ2-1	CASSLASGRALNEQFF	TGCGCCAGCAGCTTGGCTAGCGGGAGGGCCCTCAATGAGCAGTTCTTC
NA	NA	TRBV2	TRBJ1-5	CASSEFGSNQPQHF	TGTGCCAGCAGTGAATTTGGTAGCAATCAGCCCCAGCATTTT
NA	NA	TRBV5-1	TRBJ2-7	CASSLGTAPGEQYF	TGCGCCAGCAGCTTGGGGACAGCTCCAGGCGAGCAGTACTTC
NA	NA	TRBV5-4	TRBJ2-7	CASSLGWGSEQYF	TGTGCCAGCAGCTTGGGCTGGGGTAGCGAGCAGTACTTC
few	NA	TRBV5-6	TRBJ2-1	CASSLGDNEQFF	TGTGCCAGCAGCTTGGGGGACAATGAGCAGTTCTTC
NA	TRBD2	TRBV10-3	TRBJ2-2	CAIEVAAGLAGEGELFF	TGTGCCATCGAGGTGGCGGCGGGCCTAGCGGGAGAGGGGGAGCTGTTTTTT
many	NA	TRBV6-1	TRBJ1-5	CASSEYESVNQPQHF	TGTGCCAGCAGTGAATACGAGTCGGTCAATCAGCCCCAGCATTTT
NA	TRBD1	TRBV7-9	TRBJ1-4	CASSSLTGGSEKLFF	TGTGCCAGCAGCTCCCTTACAGGGGGAAGTGAAAAACTGTTTTTT
NA	NA	TRBV7-2	TRBJ2-5	CASSLTGSQETQYF	TGTGCCAGCAGCTTAACAGGGTCTCAAGAGACCCAGTACTTC
NA	NA	TRBV7-2	TRBJ2-3	CASSQYRATQYF	TGTGCCAGCAGCCAATACAGGGCTACGCAGTATTTT
NA	TRBD1	TRBV11-2	TRBJ1-2	CASSLTGTGYGYTF	TGTGCCAGCAGCTTGACCGGGACAGGTTATGGCTACACCTTC
NA	NA	TRBV2	TRBJ2-5	CASSENGDQETQYF	TGTGCCAGCAGTGAAAACGGGGACCAAGAGACCCAGTACTTC
NA	NA	TRBV10-3	TRBJ2-5	CAISESGTSETQYF	TGTGCCATCAGTGAGTCGGGTACAAGCGAGACCCAGTACTTC
NA	NA	TRBV2	TRBJ2-3	CASRTGMITDTQYF	TGTGCCAGCAGGACGGGGATGATCACAGATACGCAGTATTTT
NA	NA	TRBV6-1	TRBJ2-7	CASSVDKTYEQYF	TGTGCCAGCAGTGTGGACAAAACCTACGAGCAGTACTTC
NA	NA	TRBV19	TRBJ1-2	CASSLRDPGYGYTF	TGTGCCAGTAGCCTCCGGGACCCAGGGTATGGCTACACCTTC
few	NA	TRBV6-5	TRBJ1-6	CASSYSITSYNSPLHF	TGTGCCAGCAGTTACTCCATTACCTCCTATAATTCACCCCTCCACTTT
NA	TRBD1	TRBV28	TRBJ2-7	CASSPPLGQGAYEQYF	TGTGCCAGCAGTCCACCCTTAGGGCAGGGGGCCTACGAGCAGTACTTC
NA	NA	TRBV6-6	TRBJ2-1	CASSYSRGSYNEQFF	TGTGCCAGCAGTTACTCCAGAGGTTCCTACAATGAGCAGTTCTTC
NA	NA	TRBV7-3	TRBJ2-3	CASSSGHSTDTQYF	TGTGCCAGCAGCTCCGGGCACTCCACAGATACGCAGTATTTT
once	NA	TRBV28	TRBJ1-1	CASSPSLAGNTEAFF	TGTGCCAGCAGCCCGTCATTGGCGGGGAACACTGAAGCTTTCTTT